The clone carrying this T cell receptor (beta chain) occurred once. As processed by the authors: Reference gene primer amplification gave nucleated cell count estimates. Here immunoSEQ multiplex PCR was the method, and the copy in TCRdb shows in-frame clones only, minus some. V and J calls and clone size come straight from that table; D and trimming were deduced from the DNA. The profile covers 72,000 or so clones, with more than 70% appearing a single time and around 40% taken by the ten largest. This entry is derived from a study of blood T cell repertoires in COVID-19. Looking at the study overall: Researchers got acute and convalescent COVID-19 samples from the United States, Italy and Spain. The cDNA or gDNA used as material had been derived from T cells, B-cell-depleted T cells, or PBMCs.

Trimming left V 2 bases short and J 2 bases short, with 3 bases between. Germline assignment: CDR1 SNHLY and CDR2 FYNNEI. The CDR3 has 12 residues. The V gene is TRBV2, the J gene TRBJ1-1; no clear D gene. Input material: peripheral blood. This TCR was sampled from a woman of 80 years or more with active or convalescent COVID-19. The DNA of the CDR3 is TGTGCCAGCAGTGAATCAAACACTGAAGCTTTCTTT. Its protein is CASSESNTEAFF.